Below, one T cell receptor (beta chain) is given with its context. This clonotype came up a few times. The specificity of this receptor is unknown. The record has no base qualities; no much larger clone is one base away. Systemically healthy Caucasian individuals from Russia, 39 in total and aged about 6 to 90 years, were included as donors. Each donor gave around 9.9 milliliters of peripheral blood, collected into EDTA-treated Vacutainer tubes. Ficoll-Paque density-gradient centrifugation was used to isolate PBMCs, with at least 7 million per sample. Total RNA, at least 5.5 micrograms per sample, was extracted from PBMCs with Trizol reagent. The percentages of naive CD45RAhigh/CD27high T cells were determined by flow cytometry on a PBMC aliquot from every donor. This sample was taken from a study of blood T cells in healthy people across ages (dated by TCRdb to about 2015). Study-wide context: In model experiments, template switching captured about one uniquely barcoded TCR beta cDNA molecule for every two T cells. Using deep sequencing normalized with unique cDNA molecular identifiers, the study measured how TCR beta repertoire diversity changes with age. For two donors (one aged 18 to 30 and one aged 80 or older), the study analyzed two additional independent replicas of 1 million unique cDNA reads from the same blood draw. Donors were grouped into four age groups: young (average roughly 15 years), middle-aged (about 40), aged (around 62) and long-lived (about 82).

The method behind the library was 5' RACE. The sequencer was an Illumina HiSeq 2500. A second PCR of roughly 6 to 11 cycles was performed with a sample-barcoded 5' primer and a J-beta primer mix. Each TCR beta cDNA molecule received a unique molecular identifier from a template-switch 5' adaptor carrying 12 random nucleotides. At least 2.5 million CDR3-containing paired-end reads were obtained from each sample. First-strand cDNA synthesis was performed from all RNA using the Mint cDNA synthesis kit, with priming by a TRBC-specific oligonucleotide. Following uracil-DNA glycosylase treatment, all cDNA underwent a first 18-cycle PCR with the universal primers M1SS and BC2_uni_R. The paper's data handling went like this. For normalization, 1 million high-quality reads were randomly selected from each sample, with every read carrying a distinct molecular identifier. Reads with shared molecular identifiers were discarded instead of being binned into consensus sequences. MiTCR, with a Q25 quality threshold and the strictest error-elimination algorithm, was used for CDR3 identification, clonotype clustering and error correction. A nonparametric unseen species model with Euler transformation was used to estimate lower-bound total TCR beta diversity. Through fastp at Q25 and MiXCR, TCRdb rebuilt clones from the public reads, retaining in-frame beta chains. Duplicate CDR3 protein sequences are folded into a single record with the most common DNA and genes. The V and J calls, along with clone size, are taken from TCRdb and not from the paper's own processing. Across this sample there are approximately 900,000 distinct CDR3 sequences, with around 29% seen only once. Roughly 10% of the sample rests with the top ten.

Here is what the overall study found, with its caveats: As age increased, observed TCR beta diversity per million T cells dropped in a roughly linear way, and a significant reduction was already evident by age about 40. The percentage of naive T cells measured by flow cytometry correlated strongly with observed TCR beta diversity. Because donor CMV infection status was unknown, age-related changes in expanded clonotypes were potentially confounded. Estimates of total diversity from one million sequenced T cells were regarded as lower bounds and underestimates. Conclusive comparison of naive and antigen-experienced compartments was prevented by the profiling of bulk unsorted PBMCs. Compared with the aged group, the long-lived group had more naive CD4+ T cells, fewer expanded clones and increased TCR diversity, a pattern suggesting age selection.

A further study also used this sample, focusing on T cells of mothers and their children. The second study reports: The donors were nine systemically healthy Caucasian individuals, made up of three mothers and their six children. cDNA synthesis consumed the entire amount of extracted RNA, loaded at approximately 1.6 ug RNA in each 15 ul reaction. Sample barcodes and 2-4 random nucleotides were added via the M1S primer in the second PCR. Over 10 million TCR beta CDR3 reads came from each mother, compared with about 3.2 million reads from each child. TCR recombination output is similarly shaped by thymic selection in related and unrelated pairs, with a minor effect exerted by inherited differences. Normalized repertoire overlap was always found to be slightly, but never significantly, higher in related mother-child pairs than in unrelated mother-child pairs. Persistent microchimeric T cell clones were not detected, at a sensitivity of around 100 clones per million clonotypes. In the study, deep NGS was used to compare the TCR beta repertoires of mothers and children, and features distinguishing related mother-child pairs from unrelated individuals were sought. The mean age was roughly 44 +/- 4 years for the mothers and approximately 11 +/- 4 years for the children. After adapter ligation was performed with NEBNext reagents, the libraries were sequenced on an Illumina HiSeq 2000 with 100+100 nt paired-end reads. Mother and child libraries were prepared a month apart and sequenced in separate runs to prevent cross-contamination. Each donor had between roughly 450,000 and 2,300,000 distinct TCR beta clonotypes identified. Naive TCR beta clonotypes were estimated from low-frequency clonotypes matched to each donor's FACS-determined naive share, without sorting.

The sequence was obtained from a woman aged 40 to 50 in good health. The sequenced material came from blood.

In nucleotides, the sequence is TGTGCCAGCAGCCAAGATTTCTTTGGTAGCTCCTACGAGCAGTACTTC. The translation is CASSQDFFGSSYEQYF. The chain is made from TRBV3-1 and TRBJ2-7; too little of a D gene remains to name it. The CDR3 covers 16 residues, taking in both the cysteine and the phenylalanine. CDR3 DNA only is kept here, 48 bases in frame from base 1. From the germline V gene (reference sequence), CDR1 is LGHDT and CDR2 is YNNKEL. The trim is 0 bases for V and 0 bases for J, with a gap of 12 bases between the germline ends.